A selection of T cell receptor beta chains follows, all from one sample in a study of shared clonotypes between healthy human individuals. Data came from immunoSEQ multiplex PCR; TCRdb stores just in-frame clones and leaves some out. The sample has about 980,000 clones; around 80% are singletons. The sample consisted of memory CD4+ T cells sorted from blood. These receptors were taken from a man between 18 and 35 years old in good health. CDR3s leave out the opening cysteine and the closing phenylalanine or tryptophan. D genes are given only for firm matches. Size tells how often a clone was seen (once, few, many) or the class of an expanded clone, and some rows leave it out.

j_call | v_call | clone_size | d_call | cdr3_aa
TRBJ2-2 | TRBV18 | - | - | ASSNRDDTGELF
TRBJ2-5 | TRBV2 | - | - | ASSESGLDGETQY
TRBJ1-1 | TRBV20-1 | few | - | STGMNTEAF
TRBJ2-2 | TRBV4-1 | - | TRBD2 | ASSRSSGGADTGELF
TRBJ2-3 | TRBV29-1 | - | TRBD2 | SVGTSGSTDTQY
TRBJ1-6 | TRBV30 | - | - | AWTQGPTLNSPLH
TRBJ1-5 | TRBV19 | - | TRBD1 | ATSLDRSLGQPQH
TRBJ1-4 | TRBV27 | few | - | ASSLGGWGEKLF
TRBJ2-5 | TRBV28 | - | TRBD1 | ASSSPGTGQETQY
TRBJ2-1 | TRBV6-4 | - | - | ASSDGRDTFYNEQF
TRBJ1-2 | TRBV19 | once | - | ASTRTLDYGYT
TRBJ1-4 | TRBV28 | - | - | ASSLVSGLNEKLF
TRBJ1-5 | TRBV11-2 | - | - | ASSRDTWGGNQPQH
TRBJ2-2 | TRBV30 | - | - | AWSVGANTGELF
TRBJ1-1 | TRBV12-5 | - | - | ASGPNRRNTEAF
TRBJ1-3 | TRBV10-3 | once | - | AISDSGTGSGNTIY
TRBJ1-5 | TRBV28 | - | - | ASSLAGDSNQPQH
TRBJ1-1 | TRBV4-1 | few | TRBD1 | ASSRGQGNTEAF
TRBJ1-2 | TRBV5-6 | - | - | ASSWQGNYGYT
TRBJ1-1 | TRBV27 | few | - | ASSYGLGEAF
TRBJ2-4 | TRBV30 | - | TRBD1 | AWSVSGGIQY
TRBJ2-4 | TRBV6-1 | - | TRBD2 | ASSETGTKANIQY
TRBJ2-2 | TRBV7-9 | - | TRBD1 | ASSLLKTGGNTGELF
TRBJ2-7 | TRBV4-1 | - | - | ASSQEPGGYSYEQY
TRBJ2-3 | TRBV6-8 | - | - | ASINHSAVSTDTQY
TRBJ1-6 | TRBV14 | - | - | ASSQQSSYNSPLH
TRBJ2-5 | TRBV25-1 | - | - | ASSDGILSGETQY
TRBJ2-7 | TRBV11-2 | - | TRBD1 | ASSWGTGAYEQY
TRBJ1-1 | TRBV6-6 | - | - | ASSYRSWAEAF
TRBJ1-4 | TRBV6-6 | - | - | ASAIDRIEKLF
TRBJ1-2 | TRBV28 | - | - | ASSFISANYGYT
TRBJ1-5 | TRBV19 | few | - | ASIGGRAQH
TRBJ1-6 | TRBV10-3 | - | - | ASTAGDSPLH
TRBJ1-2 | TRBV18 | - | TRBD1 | ASSLAPRDSREGYT
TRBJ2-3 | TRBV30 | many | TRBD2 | AWSSGGGASGTQY
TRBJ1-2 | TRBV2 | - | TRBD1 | ASTKQGAGYGYT
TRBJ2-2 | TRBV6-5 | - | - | ASSLARDSGELF
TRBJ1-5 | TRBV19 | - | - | ASSTSKERLNQPQH
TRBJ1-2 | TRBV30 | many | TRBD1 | AWRTSGQGGYGYT
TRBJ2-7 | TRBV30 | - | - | AWSSIGYEQY
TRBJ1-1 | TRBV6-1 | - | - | ASIGQVDTEAF
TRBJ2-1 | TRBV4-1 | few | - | ASRGSGNEQF
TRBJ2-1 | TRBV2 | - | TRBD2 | ASSSRTSGPSGGF
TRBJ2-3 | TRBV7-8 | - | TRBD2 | ASSLDPAGGTTQY
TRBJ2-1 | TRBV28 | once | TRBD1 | ASSLWGQGGNEQF